This TCR beta chain was sequenced for a study of T cell responses to AZD1222 COVID-19 vaccine (dated by TCRdb to about 2021). For the wider study: Because spike-specific TCR depth and breadth did not differ between the two schedules, AZD1222 recipients who got a second dose at roughly 4 weeks were pooled with those who got a second dose at roughly 12 weeks. A total of just over 230 trial participants underwent TCR sequencing, of whom more than 200 had received two doses of AZD1222 and 26 had received two doses of the MenACWY control vaccine. Enrollment into the trials was organized by age into subgroups of 18-55, 56-69 and 70-plus years, and those subgroups contained roughly 150, 30 and 60 TCR-sequenced participants, respectively.

General study outcomes and caveats: The 56-69-year group was small, and its depth increase did not reach significance, likely because of low power. The whole spike protein was spanned by vaccine-associated CD4 TCRs, and dominant responses were seen in regions 160-218 and 743-854. Nearly half of unique spike-specific TCRs reportedly recognized epitopes outside regions mutated in the B.1.351 and B.1.1.7 variants. Participants were mostly white British, with more females than males. The authors suggested clonal diversity may have been underestimated. Because no day 14 peak-response samples were available, the repertoires could be characterized only after the peak T cell response. A significant rise in spike-specific TCR breadth and depth was observed after two AZD1222 doses relative to day 0 and relative to MenACWY recipients. Only five to seven AZD1222 recipients were SARS-CoV-2 seropositive at baseline, limiting conclusions about previously exposed vaccinees.

The CDR3 regions of human TCRbeta chains were analyzed by immunosequencing. Per the source publication's procedure: TCRs in the repertoires were compared against a reference library of SARS-CoV-2-specific TCRs that had been generated with the MIRA antigen-specificity platform. Breadth was defined as the fraction of unique TCRs that were SARS-CoV-2-associated. Depth was defined as the fraction of total T cells that were SARS-CoV-2-associated. Using the MIRA data, every spike-specific TCR was mapped to the spike region that the TCR reacted to and assigned to either a CD4 or a CD8 class. Log10-transformed breadth and depth values were compared by one-way ANOVA with Sidak's multiple comparisons tests. TCRdb limited this immuneACCESS table to in-frame rearrangements with V and J called. A share of clones is missing; checked studies link under half to unresolved V genes, and the rest is unexplained. Clone size and the V and J calls come from that table; the DNA yielded D and trimming. The sample records about 70,000 clones, 85% of which are singletons. Around 21% of the sample is in the top ten clones.

V gives up 6 bases and J gives up 2 bases, and the segment between their germline ends measures 13 bases. From its cysteine to its phenylalanine, the CDR3 spans 14 amino acids. The DNA shown is the 42-base CDR3, in frame from base 1. CDR1 and CDR2, per the germline V gene (reference sequence), are MNHEY and SMNVEV. As to this clone: Which antigen it targets is not known. Base qualities are missing; no much larger clone stands one base away.

The sample's time point label is to be understood as: baseline before first vaccination. Vaccinee samples were obtained from the UK trials COV001 and COV002, which included a single-blind randomized controlled phase 2/3 trial of AZD1222 (ChAdOx1 nCoV-19) in healthy adults. For TCRbeta chain sequencing, PBMC samples were collected from trial participants at day 0 and at day 28 after the second dose. This sequence uses TRBV27 and TRBJ1-1; the D gene is possibly TRBD1, with 6 bases matching. The sample consisted of peripheral blood, taken on day 0 of AZD1222 vaccination. The receptor comes from an adult in good health. The CDR3 corresponds to CASSFRTENTEAFF. In nucleotides, the sequence is TGTGCCAGCAGCTTCAGGACAGAAAACACTGAAGCTTTCTTT.